This T cell receptor (beta chain) is drawn from a study of cytotoxic CD8 clonotypes in ibrutinib-treated CLL. Overall study results and limits: Relative to age-matched healthy donors, clonality at baseline was higher, and it tracked circulating CD8+ T-cell counts.

The table came from immunoSEQ multiplex PCR; TCRdb's copy has only in-frame clones and leaves some out. The sample has 150,000 to 200,000 clones, roughly 90% seen once. A word on this clone: Its antigen is unidentified.

This sequence originates from a human donor with chronic lymphocytic leukemia. Sequenced material: PBMCs, taken at disease progression, from a patient treated with ibrutinib.

The CDR3 coding sequence is TGTGCCAGCAGTGGACACCTTCAGCCAGATACGCAGTATTTT. Amino acids: CASSGHLQPDTQYF. The gene calls are TRBV7-3 and TRBJ2-3, with D tentatively TRBD1 (5 bases). V was clipped by 6 bases and J by 4 bases, with 14 bases between them. This CDR3 comprises 14 residues. Looked up from germline, CDR1 is SGHTA and CDR2 is FQGTGA.